The 2 T cell receptor beta chains below were found in one sample sequenced in a study of cytomegalovirus exposure and HLA in healthy donors. The PCR was carried out with 60 Vbeta primers and 13 Jbeta primers. The protocol was immunoSEQ multiplex PCR, while the TCRdb copy is restricted to in-frame clones and leaves out a portion. The sample consists of over 200,000 clones, 82% of them appearing once. Sequencing was carried out using PBMCs. These receptor sequences come from a man aged 40-49 years in good health and CMV-seropositive.

The chain uses TRBV2 and TRBJ1-2, with 10 bases matching TRBD1. CDR3 size: 14 residues. The germline V gene has CDR1 SNHLY and CDR2 FYNNEI. Trimming cost V 5 bases and J 14 bases; bases outside gene matches: 14. The CDR3 region is CASSNDRGRSSWTF. The CDR3 bases are TGTGCCAGCAGTAATGACAGGGGGCGGTCCTCATGGACCTTC.

The chain has TRBV2 and TRBJ2-5; no definite D call. CDR3 size: 9 residues. V was trimmed by 8 bases and J by 5 bases, leaving 3 bases between them. The germline V gene encodes CDR1 SNHLY and CDR2 FYNNEI. CDR3 in amino acids: CASGETQYF. CDR3 DNA sequence: TGTGCCAGCGGCGAGACCCAGTACTTC.